This TCR beta chain was captured by sequencing in a study of CD8 T cells in ankylosing spondylitis. Overall study results and limits: Those disease-linked clones were CD8+; they were also relatively rare in peripheral blood.

TCRdb re-called the 5' RACE reads through MiXCR, storing one row per CDR3 protein. The sample lists over 30,000 distinct CDR3 sequences; roughly 13% were seen once. Deletions cut 5 bases from V and 0 bases from J, with 14 bases between. The CDR3 has 16 residues. Germline V gene sequence: CDR1 MNHEY, CDR2 SVGEGT. Of note for this clonotype: Its cognate antigen is unknown.

Material for sequencing was synovial fluid, either unsorted or a sorted T cell fraction (not recorded which). This receptor was obtained from a male donor with ankylosing spondylitis. V is TRBV6-2 or TRBV6-3 and J is TRBJ2-1, with D uncertain. CDR3 residues: CASSNFVLSSYNEQFF. The CDR3 nucleotides read TGTGCCAGCAGTAACTTCGTCCTAAGCTCCTACAATGAGCAGTTCTTC.